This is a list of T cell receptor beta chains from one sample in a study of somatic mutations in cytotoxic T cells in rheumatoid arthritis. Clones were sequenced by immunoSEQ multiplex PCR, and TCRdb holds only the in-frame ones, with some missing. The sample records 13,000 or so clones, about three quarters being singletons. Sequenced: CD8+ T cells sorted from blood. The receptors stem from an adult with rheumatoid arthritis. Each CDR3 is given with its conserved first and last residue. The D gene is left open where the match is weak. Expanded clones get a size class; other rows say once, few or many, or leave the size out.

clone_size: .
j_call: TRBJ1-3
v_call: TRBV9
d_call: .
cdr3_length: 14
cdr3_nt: TGTGCCAGCAGCCCCCCGGGACATAAAAACACCATATATTTT
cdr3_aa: CASSPPGHKNTIYF

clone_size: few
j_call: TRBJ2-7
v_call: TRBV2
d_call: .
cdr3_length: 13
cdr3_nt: TGTGCCAGCAGTGCTGGCAGGGTCAACGAGCAGTACTTC
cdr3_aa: CASSAGRVNEQYF

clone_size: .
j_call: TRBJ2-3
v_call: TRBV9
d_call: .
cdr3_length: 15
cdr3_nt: TGTGCCAGCAGCGTAGACGGCGCCACTTCAGATACGCAGTATTTT
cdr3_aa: CASSVDGATSDTQYF

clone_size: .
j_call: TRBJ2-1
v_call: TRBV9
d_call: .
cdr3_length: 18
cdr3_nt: TGTGCCAGCAGCCCGACACATTTGGTGCCCCGGAGTTACAATGAGCAGTTCTTC
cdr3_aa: CASSPTHLVPRSYNEQFF

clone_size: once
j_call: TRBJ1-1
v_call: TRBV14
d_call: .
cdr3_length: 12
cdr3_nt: TGTGCCAGCAGCCCTAAGAACACTGAAGCTTTCTTT
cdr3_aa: CASSPKNTEAFF

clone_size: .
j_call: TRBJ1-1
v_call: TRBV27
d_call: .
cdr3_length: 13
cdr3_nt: TGTGCCAGCAGAGCACTTATAGGGGCTGAAGCTTTCTTT
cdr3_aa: CASRALIGAEAFF

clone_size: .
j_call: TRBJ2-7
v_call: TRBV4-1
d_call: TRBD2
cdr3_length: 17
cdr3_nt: TGCGCCAGCAGCCAAGACGGGCCCCCAGGGACTAGCGGGGAGCAGTACTTC
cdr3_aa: CASSQDGPPGTSGEQYF

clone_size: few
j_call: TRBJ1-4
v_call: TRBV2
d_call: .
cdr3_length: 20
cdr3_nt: TGTGCCAGCAGTCTCGCCGCTGAAGATCAGCGGGAGGGCTTAAACGAAAAACTGTTTTTT
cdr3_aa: CASSLAAEDQREGLNEKLFF

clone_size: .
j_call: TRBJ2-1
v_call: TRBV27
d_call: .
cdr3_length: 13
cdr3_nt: TGTGCCAGCAGTTTAGGGGCCTACAATGAGCAGTTCTTC
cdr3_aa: CASSLGAYNEQFF

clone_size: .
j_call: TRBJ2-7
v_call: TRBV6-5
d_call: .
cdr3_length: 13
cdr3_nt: TGTGCCAGCAGTCCAGAGGTGTACTACGAGCAGTACTTC
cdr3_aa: CASSPEVYYEQYF

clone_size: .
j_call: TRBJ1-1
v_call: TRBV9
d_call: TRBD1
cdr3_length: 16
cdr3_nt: TGTGCCAGCGGCTCCCCCGACAGGGGGGCTAACACTGAAGCTTTCTTT
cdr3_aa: CASGSPDRGANTEAFF

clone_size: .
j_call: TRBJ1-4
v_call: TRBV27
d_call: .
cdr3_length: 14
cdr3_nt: TGTGCCAGCAGTTTTGTGGCACTGAGTGAAAAACTGTTTTTT
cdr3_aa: CASSFVALSEKLFF

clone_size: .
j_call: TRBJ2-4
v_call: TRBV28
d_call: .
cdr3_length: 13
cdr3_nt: TGTGCCAGCAGTCGGGACGGCAAAAACATTCAGTACTTC
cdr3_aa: CASSRDGKNIQYF

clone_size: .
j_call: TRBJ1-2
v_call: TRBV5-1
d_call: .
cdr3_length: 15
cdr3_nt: TGCGCCAGCCGCTTAGGAACGGCGGATAACTATGGCTACACCTTC
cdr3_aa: CASRLGTADNYGYTF

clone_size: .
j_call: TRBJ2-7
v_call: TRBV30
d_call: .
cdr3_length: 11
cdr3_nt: TGTGCTCGGGACGGGTCCTCCGAGCAGTACTTC
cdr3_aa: CARDGSSEQYF

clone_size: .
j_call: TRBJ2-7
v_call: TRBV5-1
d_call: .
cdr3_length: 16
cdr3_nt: TGCGCCAGCAGCGACGACCCCTTGGTCGGTACCTACGAGCAGTACTTC
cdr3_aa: CASSDDPLVGTYEQYF

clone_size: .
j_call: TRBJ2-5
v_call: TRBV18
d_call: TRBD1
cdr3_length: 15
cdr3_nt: TGTGCCAGCTCACCACCGGCAGGGGGTCAAGAGACCCAGTACTTC
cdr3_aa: CASSPPAGGQETQYF

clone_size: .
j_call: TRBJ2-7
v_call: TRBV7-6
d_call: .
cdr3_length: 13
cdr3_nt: TGTGCCAGCAGCTTTGGGGGGACCTACGAGCAGTACTTC
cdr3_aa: CASSFGGTYEQYF

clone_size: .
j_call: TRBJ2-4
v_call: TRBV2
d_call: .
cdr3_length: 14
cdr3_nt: TGTGCCAGCAGGCCAGGGGTAGCCAAAAACATTCAGTACTTC
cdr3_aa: CASRPGVAKNIQYF

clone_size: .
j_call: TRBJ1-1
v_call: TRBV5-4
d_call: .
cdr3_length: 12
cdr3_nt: TGTGCCAGCAGCTCGACGGGCACTGAAGCTTTCTTT
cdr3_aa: CASSSTGTEAFF

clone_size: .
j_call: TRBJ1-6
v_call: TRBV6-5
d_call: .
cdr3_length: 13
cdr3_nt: TGTGCCAGCAGTTACTCGACGAATTCACCCCTCCACTTT
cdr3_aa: CASSYSTNSPLHF

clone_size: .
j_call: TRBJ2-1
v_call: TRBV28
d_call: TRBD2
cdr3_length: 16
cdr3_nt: TGTGCCAGCAGTCTCGCTAGCGGCAATTCCTACAATGAGCAGTTCTTC
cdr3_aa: CASSLASGNSYNEQFF

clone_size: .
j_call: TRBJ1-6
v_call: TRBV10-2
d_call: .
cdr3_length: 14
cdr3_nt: TGCGCCAGCAAATTAAAAGCGGTTGGTTCACCCCTCCACTTT
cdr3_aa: CASKLKAVGSPLHF

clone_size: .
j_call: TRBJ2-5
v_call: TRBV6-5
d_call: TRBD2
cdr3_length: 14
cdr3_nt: TGTGCCAGCAGTTGGGGACTAGACCAAGAGACCCAGTACTTC
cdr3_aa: CASSWGLDQETQYF

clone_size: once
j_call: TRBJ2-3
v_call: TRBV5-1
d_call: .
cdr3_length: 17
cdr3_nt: TGCGCCAGCAGATACATTGGCGGGGGCCACAACACAGATACGCAGTATTTT
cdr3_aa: CASRYIGGGHNTDTQYF

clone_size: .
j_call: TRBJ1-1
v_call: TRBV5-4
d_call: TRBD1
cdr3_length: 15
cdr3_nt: TGTGCCAGCAGTTGGTGGACAGGCCTCAACACTGAAGCTTTCTTT
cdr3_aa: CASSWWTGLNTEAFF

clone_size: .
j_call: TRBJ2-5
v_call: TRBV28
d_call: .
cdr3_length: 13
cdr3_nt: TGTGCCAGCAGTTTAGCCCCAGGGAGAACCCAGTACTTC
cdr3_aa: CASSLAPGRTQYF

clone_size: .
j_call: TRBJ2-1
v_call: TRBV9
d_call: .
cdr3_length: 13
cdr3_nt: TGTGCCAGCAGCGTAGGGGCAGGGGATGAGCAGTTCTTC
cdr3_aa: CASSVGAGDEQFF

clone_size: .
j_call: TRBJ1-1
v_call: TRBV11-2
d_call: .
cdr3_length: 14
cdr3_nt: TGTGCCAGCAGCTTTGGGGCATGGAACACTGAAGCTTTCTTT
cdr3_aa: CASSFGAWNTEAFF

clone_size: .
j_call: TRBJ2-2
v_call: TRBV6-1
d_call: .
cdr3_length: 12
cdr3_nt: TGTGCCAGCAGGGCCGGTCCCGGGGAGCTGTTTTTT
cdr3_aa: CASRAGPGELFF

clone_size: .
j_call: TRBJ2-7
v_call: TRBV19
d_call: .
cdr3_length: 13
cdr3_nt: TGTGCCAGTAGCCGTTACAGGGATGGCGAGCAGTACTTC
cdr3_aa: CASSRYRDGEQYF

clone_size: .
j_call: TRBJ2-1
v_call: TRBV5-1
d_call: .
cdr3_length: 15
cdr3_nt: TGCGCCAGCAGCTCCCCCGAGAGCTCCTACAATGAGCAGTTCTTC
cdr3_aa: CASSSPESSYNEQFF

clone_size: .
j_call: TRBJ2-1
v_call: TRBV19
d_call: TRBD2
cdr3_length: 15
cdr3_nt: TGTGCCAGTAGCAATAGCGGGAGCTCCTACAATGAGCAGTTCTTC
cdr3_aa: CASSNSGSSYNEQFF

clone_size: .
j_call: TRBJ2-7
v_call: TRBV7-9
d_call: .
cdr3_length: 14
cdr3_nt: TGTGCCAGCAGCCCTAGACAGGGAGGCTACGAGCAGTACTTC
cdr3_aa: CASSPRQGGYEQYF

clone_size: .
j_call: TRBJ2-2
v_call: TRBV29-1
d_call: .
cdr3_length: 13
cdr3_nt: TGCAGCGTTGGCGGACTCTCTCCGGGGGAGCTGTTTTTT
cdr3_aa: CSVGGLSPGELFF

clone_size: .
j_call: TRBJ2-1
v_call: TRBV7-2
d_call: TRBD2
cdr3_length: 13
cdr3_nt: TGTGCCAGCTACGGGGCGGGAGACAATGAGCAGTTCTTC
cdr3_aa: CASYGAGDNEQFF

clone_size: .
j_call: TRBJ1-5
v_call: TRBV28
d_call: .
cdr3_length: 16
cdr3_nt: TGTGCCAGCAGTCCCCTGAGGGTGGGCCTTCGTAGGGCCCAGCATTTT
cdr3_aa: CASSPLRVGLRRAQHF

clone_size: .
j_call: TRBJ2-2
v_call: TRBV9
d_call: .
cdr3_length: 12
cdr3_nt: TGTGCCAGCAGCATCACCCTCGGGGAGCTGTTTTTT
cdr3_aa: CASSITLGELFF

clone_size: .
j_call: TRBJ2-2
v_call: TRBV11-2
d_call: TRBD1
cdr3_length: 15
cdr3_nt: TGTGCCAGCAGCCCGGGACAGTCCTTTTCCGGGGAGCTGTTTTTT
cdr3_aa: CASSPGQSFSGELFF

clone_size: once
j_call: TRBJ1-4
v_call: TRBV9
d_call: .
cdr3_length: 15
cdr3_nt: TGTGCCAGCAGCGTAGCTTGGGGGTCCAGTGAAAAACTGTTTTTT
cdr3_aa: CASSVAWGSSEKLFF

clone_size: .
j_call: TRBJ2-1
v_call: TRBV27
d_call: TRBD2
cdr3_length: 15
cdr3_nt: TGTGCCAGCAGTTGGACTAGCGGGATCAACAATGAGCAGTTCTTC
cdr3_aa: CASSWTSGINNEQFF

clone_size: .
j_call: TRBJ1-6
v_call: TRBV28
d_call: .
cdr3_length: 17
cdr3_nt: TGTGCCAGCAGTTTAGCGCCACACCGCTCCTATAATTCACCCCTCCACTTT
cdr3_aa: CASSLAPHRSYNSPLHF

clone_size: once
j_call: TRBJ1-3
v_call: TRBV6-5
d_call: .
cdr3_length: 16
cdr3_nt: TGTGCCAGCAGTTACACAGGATCGGCCTATGGAAACACCATATATTTT
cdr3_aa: CASSYTGSAYGNTIYF

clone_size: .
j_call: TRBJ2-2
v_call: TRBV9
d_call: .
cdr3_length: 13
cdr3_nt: TGTGCCAGCACCAGGGCGGACACCGGGGAGCTGTTTTTT
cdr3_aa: CASTRADTGELFF

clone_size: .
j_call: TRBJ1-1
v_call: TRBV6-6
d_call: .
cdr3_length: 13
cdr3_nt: TGTGCCAGCAGTCCTTCCACACTCGGGGGAGCTTTCTTT
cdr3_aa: CASSPSTLGGAFF

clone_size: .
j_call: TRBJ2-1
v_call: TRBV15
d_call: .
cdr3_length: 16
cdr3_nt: TGTGCCACCAGCAGAGATCGGGAGCTCTCCTACAATGAGCAGTTCTTC
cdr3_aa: CATSRDRELSYNEQFF

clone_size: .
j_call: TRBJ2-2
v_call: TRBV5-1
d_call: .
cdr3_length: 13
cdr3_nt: TGCGCCAGCAGCTTCCAGGGGTTCGGGGAGCTGTTTTTT
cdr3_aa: CASSFQGFGELFF

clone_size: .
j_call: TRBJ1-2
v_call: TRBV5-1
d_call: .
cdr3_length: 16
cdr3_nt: TGCGCCAGCAGCTTGGCTGAGGACGGCTCTAACTATGGCTACACCTTC
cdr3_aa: CASSLAEDGSNYGYTF

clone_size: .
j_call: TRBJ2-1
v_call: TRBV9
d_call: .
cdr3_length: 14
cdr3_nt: TGTGCCAGCAGCGTAGCGGGGGCCTACAATGAGCAGTTCTTC
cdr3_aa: CASSVAGAYNEQFF

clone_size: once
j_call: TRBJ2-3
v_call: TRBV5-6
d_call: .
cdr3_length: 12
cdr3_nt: TGTGCCAGCAGCTTCTGGGCAGATACGCAGTATTTT
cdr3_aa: CASSFWADTQYF

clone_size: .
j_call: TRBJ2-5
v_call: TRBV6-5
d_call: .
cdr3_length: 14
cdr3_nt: TGTGCCAGCAGTTGGGGGACATCCAAAGAGACCCAGTACTTC
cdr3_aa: CASSWGTSKETQYF